A single sample gave rise to the 27 T cell receptor beta chains below, sequenced in a study of blood T cell repertoires in COVID-19. The protocol was immunoSEQ multiplex PCR, while the TCRdb copy is restricted to in-frame clones and leaves out a portion. The sample consists of some 490,000 clones, approximately 86% of them appearing once. Material for sequencing was PBMCs or T cells enriched from blood (not recorded which). Every receptor here comes from a woman aged 55-69 years who had recovered from COVID-19.

This clone has just a few counts. The V and J genes are TRBV5-1 and TRBJ2-2, with 8 bases that match TRBD1. The CDR3 loop spans 15 amino acids. V was clipped by 2 bases and J by 7 bases; unmatched bases: 7. Per the germline V gene, CDR1 is SGHRS and CDR2 is YFSETQ. As DNA, the CDR3 is TGCGCCAGCAGCTTCCAGACAGGGGAGGACGGGGAGCTGTTTTTT. Encoded protein: CASSFQTGEDGELFF.

The chain links TRBV30 to TRBJ2-3, with a weak D call TRBD2 (6 bases). Germline CDR1 and CDR2: GTSNPN and SVGIG (reference sequence). V gave up 0 bases and J gave up 1 base, with 11 bases separating them. This CDR3 spans 15 amino acids. CDR3 region: CAWSVHGGGTDTQYF. CDR3 nucleotide sequence: TGTGCCTGGAGTGTACATGGCGGGGGCACAGATACGCAGTATTTT.

The chain has TRBV27 and TRBJ2-5, with 11 positions matching TRBD2. This CDR3 has 16 amino acids. V gave up 6 bases and J gave up 2 bases; unmatched junction bases: 8. Germline CDR1 and CDR2: MNHEY and SMNVEV (reference sequence). The CDR3 DNA follows: TGTGCCAGCAGGCCCGGGACTAGCGGAGTACAAGAGACCCAGTACTTC. This codes for CASRPGTSGVQETQYF.

This clone was counted only a few times. The CDR3 sequence: CASSEVGAGQPQHF. CDR3 sequence (DNA): TGTGCCAGCAGTGAAGTGGGGGCCGGGCAGCCCCAGCATTTT. The genes are TRBV2 and TRBJ1-5, with D possibly TRBD1 on 6 matching bases. The CDR3 contains 14 residues. V shed 1 base and J shed 7 bases, with 11 bases lying between them. CDR1 and CDR2 (germline): SNHLY, FYNNEI.

V usage is TRBV5-3 and J usage is TRBJ1-6; D gene unclear. TRBV5-3 is identified as an open reading frame with a role that is uncertain. This CDR3 is built from 17 residues. The V gene lost 0 bases and the J gene lost 0 bases, with 10 bases spanning the gap. The CDR3 coding sequence is TGTGCCAGAAGCTTGGACAGCCTGAGCTCCTATAATTCACCCCTCCACTTT. Translated, it gives CARSLDSLSSYNSPLHF.

The genes are TRBV19 and TRBJ1-1, with D possibly matching TRBD1 (5 bases). CDR1 LNHDA and CDR2 SQIVND come from the germline V gene (reference sequence). The CDR3 runs to 13 residues. The V end was cut by 6 bases, the J end by 1 base, with 9 bases between. CDR3 region: CASRWTPNTEAFF. The CDR3 DNA sequence: TGTGCCAGTAGATGGACACCGAACACTGAAGCTTTCTTT.

This sequence joins TRBV14 and TRBJ1-2, with 7 positions matching TRBD1. Germline loops: CDR1 SGHDN, CDR2 FVKESK. This CDR3 region has 17 residues. V dropped 1 base and J dropped 0; count of bases not matched to a gene: 8. The CDR3 here is CASSQAWRGRANYGYTF. For the CDR3, the DNA is TGTGCCAGCAGCCAAGCTTGGAGGGGGCGGGCTAACTATGGCTACACCTTC.

V is TRBV5-1 and J is TRBJ2-2; TRBD1 matches at 8 bases. Germline V gene sequence: CDR1 SGHRS, CDR2 YFSETQ. The CDR3 sequence is 15 residues long. V shed 7 bases, J shed 3 bases, and the junction held 8 bases outside the gene matches. CDR3 protein: CASSDRGGYTGELFF. In nucleotides, the CDR3 is TGCGCCAGCTCAGACAGGGGCGGTTACACCGGGGAGCTGTTTTTT. The whole variable domain, filled in from reference TRBV5-1 and TRBJ2-2, reads KAGVTQTPRYLIKTRGQQVTLSCSPISGHRSVSWYQQTPGQGLQFLFEYFSETQRNKGNFPGRFSGRQFSNSRSEMNVSTLELGDSALYLCASSDRGGYTGELFFGEGSRLTVL.

The chain uses TRBV6-5 and TRBJ2-6, with 7 positions matching TRBD1. Unmatched junction bases numbered 3, after V lost 8 bases and J lost 2 bases. The CDR3 loop spans 14 amino acids. CDR1 is MNHEY, CDR2 SVGAGI, per germline. CDR3 loop: CASRGGTGANVLTF. In nucleotides, the CDR3 is TGTGCCAGCCGAGGGGGCACTGGGGCCAACGTCCTGACTTTC.

The V gene is TRBV5-1, the J gene TRBJ1-4; D call uncertain. The CDR3 sequence is 13 residues long. The ends were cut back, 0 bases at V and 5 bases at J, with 5 bases in the middle. CDR1 and CDR2 from the germline V gene are SGHRS and YFSETQ. CDR3 DNA: TGCGCCAGCAGCTTGGGCAGAAATGAAAAACTGTTTTTT. It codes for CASSLGRNEKLFF.

The chain employs TRBV5-1 and TRBJ2-7; TRBD1 agrees at 7 bases. The germline gives CDR1 SGHRS, CDR2 YFSETQ. The CDR3 runs to 14 residues. V lost 4 bases to trimming and J lost 0 bases; unmatched junction nucleotides: 4. This CDR3 is CASSDGTASYEQYF. In DNA form, the CDR3 reads TGCGCCAGCAGCGATGGGACAGCCTCCTACGAGCAGTACTTC.

The V call is TRBV27, the J call TRBJ1-2; 7 bases map to TRBD1. CDR1 MNHEY and CDR2 SMNVEV come from the germline V gene (reference sequence). V shed 2 bases and J 6 bases; nucleotides not matched to a gene: 9. CDR3 size: 15 residues. The CDR3 protein is CASSLTTGSKDGYTF. CDR3 nucleotide sequence: TGTGCCAGCAGTTTAACGACAGGGAGTAAGGATGGCTACACCTTC.

The rearrangement uses TRBV7-2 and TRBJ2-7; 9 nucleotides agree with TRBD1. CDR3 size: 13 residues. Germline trimming cut 5 bases from V and 6 bases from J; bases unmatched to any gene: 5. Germline V gene sequence: CDR1 SGHTA, CDR2 FQGNSA. The DNA of the CDR3 is TGTGCCAGCAGCCCCGGGACAGGGCGCGAGCAGTACGTC. Amino acid sequence: CASSPGTGREQYV.

The J gene is TRBJ1-2, the V gene TRBV18, with 12 bases that match TRBD1. In germline, CDR1 is KGHSH, CDR2 LQKENI. The CDR3 sequence is 17 residues long. Unmatched junction bases numbered 9, after V lost 4 bases and J lost 3 bases. The CDR3 DNA sequence: TGTGCCAGCTCACTATTTACCGGGACAGGGGGCGACTATGGCTACACCTTC. It translates to CASSLFTGTGGDYGYTF.

This clone came up a few times. This sample also contains other DNA sequences that code for the same CDR3. In nucleotides, the CDR3 is TGTGCCAGCAGAGGACAGGGAGGCAATCAGCCCCAGCATTTT. It yields the protein CASRGQGGNQPQHF. The genes are TRBV6-5 and TRBJ1-5; 8 nucleotides align to TRBD1. The CDR3 is 14 amino acids. From germline, CDR1 is MNHEY and CDR2 SVGAGI. V lost 6 bases, J lost 2 bases, and 3 bases stayed unmatched.

This clone appeared once. The genes are TRBV5-6 and TRBJ1-6, with TRBD1 as a possible D gene (5 bases). V gave up 1 base and J gave up 2 bases, with 10 bases separating them. Looked up from germline, CDR1 is SGHDT and CDR2 is YYEEEE. The CDR3 is made up of 16 amino acids. CDR3 nucleotides: TGTGCCAGCAGCTTGTTGACAGTGCCCTATAATTCACCCCTCCACTTT. Its protein is CASSLLTVPYNSPLHF.

The chain carries TRBV27 and TRBJ2-3, with 7 bases that match TRBD1. The CDR3 contains 13 residues. V was pared by 6 bases and J by 4 bases, with 4 bases of the junction left unmatched. In germline, CDR1 is MNHEY, CDR2 SMNVEV (reference sequence). The CDR3 coding sequence is TGTGCCAGCAGCCCAGGGGGTGCAGATACGCAGTATTTT. It codes for CASSPGGADTQYF.

The chain is built from TRBV2 and TRBJ2-3; 8 nucleotides line up with TRBD1. Unmatched junction bases numbered 11, after V lost 6 bases and J lost 3 bases. This CDR3 is built from 16 residues. The germline gives CDR1 SNHLY, CDR2 FYNNEI. The CDR3 DNA follows: TGTGCCAGCAGCGCCAGGGGGCCGAGTTGGACAGATACGCAGTATTTT. Protein: CASSARGPSWTDTQYF.

Regarding this clone: Other DNA sequences in this sample translate to the same CDR3. This sequence joins TRBV30 and TRBJ1-2; D unresolved. V was shortened by 0 bases and J by 3 bases, with 8 bases between the two germline ends. This CDR3 region has 13 residues. Germline CDR1 and CDR2: GTSNPN and SVGIG (reference sequence). CDR3 bases: TGTGCCTGGAGTGTAGGCGGGGACTATGGCTACACCTTC. It yields the protein CAWSVGGDYGYTF. The variable domain in full, with the rest retrieved from reference TRBV30 and TRBJ1-2, is SQTIHQWPATLVQPVGSPLSLECTVEGTSNPNLYWYRQAAGRGLQLLFYSVGIGQISSEVPQNLSASRPQDRQFILSSKKLLLSDSGFYLCAWSVGGDYGYTFGSGTRLTVV.

The chain is built from TRBV19 and TRBJ2-3; tentative D call: TRBD2 (7 bases). The V end lost 5 bases, the J end lost 6 bases, and 15 bases lay between the germline ends. Per the germline V gene, CDR1 is LNHDA and CDR2 is SQIVND (reference sequence). The CDR3 runs to 14 residues. CDR3 in DNA: TGTGCCAGTAGTGGGGGGGCAGGCCACGATACGCAGTATTTT. Translation: CASSGGAGHDTQYF.

This chain connects TRBV11-3 to TRBJ1-1, with 8 bases aligning to TRBD1. Unmatched junction bases numbered 4, after V lost 3 bases and J lost 4 bases. There are 14 residues in the CDR3. In germline, CDR1 is SGHNT, CDR2 YENEEA. CDR3: CASSFRTGLTEAFF. In DNA, the CDR3 is TGTGCCAGCAGCTTCAGGACAGGGCTCACTGAAGCTTTCTTT.

The rearrangement uses TRBV9 and TRBJ2-3; D is perhaps TRBD2 (7 bases). The CDR3 extends over 20 amino acids. The germline V gene encodes CDR1 SGDLS and CDR2 YYNGEE. V was pared by 3 bases and J by 0 bases, with 26 bases between. In nucleotides, the CDR3 is TGTGCCAGCAGCGGGAGGGGCGGGGGCCTAGGACCCCTTAGCACAGATACGCAGTATTTT. Its protein is CASSGRGGGLGPLSTDTQYF.

The CDR3 DNA reads TGTGCCAGCAGCTTGGCCAACCAGGCCTTGGACTATGGCTACACCTTC. Its protein is CASSLANQALDYGYTF. The V and J genes are TRBV5-4 and TRBJ1-2; D unresolved. Germline assignment: CDR1 SGHNT and CDR2 YYREEE (reference sequence). The CDR3 extends over 16 amino acids. The V end was cut by 0 bases, the J end by 3 bases, with 15 bases between.

This clone has only a few counts. The J gene is TRBJ2-7, the V gene TRBV4-1, with TRBD1 matching 9 bases. The germline V gene encodes CDR1 MGHRA and CDR2 YSYEKL. The CDR3 consists of 15 residues. The J segment lost 4 bases and the V segment lost 0 bases, leaving 4 bases of the junction unmatched. In nucleotides, the CDR3 is TGCGCCAGCAGCCAAGATCTGGGACAGGGTTACGAGCAGTACTTC. It yields the protein CASSQDLGQGYEQYF.

The V gene is TRBV7-7, the J gene TRBJ2-7, with 7 bases matching TRBD1. V shed 5 bases and J 0 bases; nucleotides not matched to a gene: 7. Germline values: CDR1 SSHAT, CDR2 FNYEAQ (reference sequence). The CDR3 consists of 15 residues. The CDR3 DNA reads as TGTGCCAGCAGCCCCCGACAGGGAACCTCCTACGAGCAGTACGTC. As protein: CASSPRQGTSYEQYV.

The chain is built from TRBV27 and TRBJ1-2; D is undetermined. The V gene's germline CDR1 is MNHEY and CDR2 SMNVEV (reference sequence). V was cut by 2 bases and J by 4 bases, with 14 bases left in between. CDR3 length equals 15 residues. The DNA of the CDR3 is TGTGCCAGCAGTTTACCCCTTGGAGGGTCCTATGGCTACACCTTC. As protein: CASSLPLGGSYGYTF.

V gene TRBV2 combines with J gene TRBJ2-7; possibly TRBD2 for D (7 bases). V lost 8 bases and J lost 0, with 14 bases in between. This CDR3 region has 14 residues. Germline assignment: CDR1 SNHLY and CDR2 FYNNEI. The CDR3 region is CASDGGGPSYEQYF. The CDR3 coding sequence is TGTGCCAGCGATGGGGGGGGCCCCTCCTACGAGCAGTACTTC.